These T cell receptor beta chains were read from a single sample in a study of blood T cell repertoires in COVID-19. Measured with immunoSEQ multiplex PCR; TCRdb has only the in-frame clones, and not every one. This repertoire shows over 150,000 clones, about 88% found once; its top ten account for roughly 0.53%. Sequences were obtained from peripheral blood. The receptors originated from a man between 60 and 75 years old with COVID-19, enrolled during active disease. CDR3s include the opening cysteine and the closing phenylalanine or tryptophan. Fields, in order: CDR3 DNA, CDR3 protein, clone size, J gene, D gene, V gene. D genes are given only for firm matches. Clone size is given for some rows only: seen once, a few or many times, or a class if the clone is expanded.

CDR3 DNA: TGTGCCAGCCTACGTAGCACAGGGGTTGGGGAACAGCCCCAGCATTTT
CDR3 protein: CASLRSTGVGEQPQHF
clone size: few
J gene: TRBJ1-5
D gene: TRBD1
V gene: TRBV19

CDR3 DNA: TGTGCCAGCAGTTACAAACAGGGGCCAAACTATGGCTACACCTTC
CDR3 protein: CASSYKQGPNYGYTF
clone size: NA
J gene: TRBJ1-2
D gene: TRBD1
V gene: TRBV6-6

CDR3 DNA: TGTGCCAGCAGCCCCACTAGCGTCGGCACAGATACGCAGTATTTT
CDR3 protein: CASSPTSVGTDTQYF
clone size: NA
J gene: TRBJ2-3
D gene: TRBD2
V gene: TRBV11-2

CDR3 DNA: TGTGCCAGCAGCCAAGAAGGTAGCGGGCACAGGGGGCTTGGTGAGATTGGCTACACCTTC
CDR3 protein: CASSQEGSGHRGLGEIGYTF
clone size: NA
J gene: TRBJ1-2
D gene: TRBD1
V gene: TRBV3-1/TRBV3-2

CDR3 DNA: TGTGCCAGCAGCCAAGTTCAGGGGGCTGAAGCTTTCTTT
CDR3 protein: CASSQVQGAEAFF
clone size: NA
J gene: TRBJ1-1
D gene: TRBD1
V gene: TRBV3-1/TRBV3-2

CDR3 DNA: TGTGCCAGCAGCTTAGCTCTAGCCCCAGGCAATCAGCCCCAGCATTTT
CDR3 protein: CASSLALAPGNQPQHF
clone size: NA
J gene: TRBJ1-5
D gene: NA
V gene: TRBV7-8

CDR3 DNA: TGTGCCAGCAGCTTAGATGGCAACTACAATGAGCAGTTCTTC
CDR3 protein: CASSLDGNYNEQFF
clone size: NA
J gene: TRBJ2-1
D gene: NA
V gene: TRBV11-3

CDR3 DNA: TGTGCCAGCAGCTTACGGGGGATGGGCGAGCAGTACTTC
CDR3 protein: CASSLRGMGEQYF
clone size: NA
J gene: TRBJ2-7
D gene: NA
V gene: TRBV5-4

CDR3 DNA: TGTGCCAGCAGCTTGGGAGGATCAGCTTTCTTT
CDR3 protein: CASSLGGSAFF
clone size: NA
J gene: TRBJ1-1
D gene: NA
V gene: TRBV5-6

CDR3 DNA: TGTGCCAGCAGACAGAGCCCTAGCGGGACTTACAATGAGCAGTTCTTC
CDR3 protein: CASRQSPSGTYNEQFF
clone size: NA
J gene: TRBJ2-1
D gene: TRBD2
V gene: TRBV7-2

CDR3 DNA: TGTGCCAGCAGATCTTACGCAGGGCTAAGCTACGAGCAGTACTTC
CDR3 protein: CASRSYAGLSYEQYF
clone size: NA
J gene: TRBJ2-7
D gene: NA
V gene: TRBV27

CDR3 DNA: TGTGCCAGCAGCTCACTCCAACGCCATTCAGGGGTTGACTATGGCTACACCTTC
CDR3 protein: CASSSLQRHSGVDYGYTF
clone size: NA
J gene: TRBJ1-2
D gene: NA
V gene: TRBV11-3

CDR3 DNA: TGTGCCAGCAGCCAAGGCTTCGGGAAGGGTAATGAGCAGTTCTTC
CDR3 protein: CASSQGFGKGNEQFF
clone size: NA
J gene: TRBJ2-1
D gene: NA
V gene: TRBV3-1/TRBV3-2

CDR3 DNA: TGTGCCAGCAGCACAGGGTTAGGGGCCAACGTCCTGACTTTC
CDR3 protein: CASSTGLGANVLTF
clone size: once
J gene: TRBJ2-6
D gene: NA
V gene: TRBV6-5

CDR3 DNA: TGCGCCAGCAGAGCCGGGTTTGAAGCTTTCTTT
CDR3 protein: CASRAGFEAFF
clone size: NA
J gene: TRBJ1-1
D gene: NA
V gene: TRBV4-1

CDR3 DNA: TGTGCCAGCAGTCACCCCTGGGGAGTTAATTCACCCCTCCACTTT
CDR3 protein: CASSHPWGVNSPLHF
clone size: few
J gene: TRBJ1-6
D gene: NA
V gene: TRBV6-2/TRBV6-3

CDR3 DNA: TGTGCCAGCAGCCCTATGCCTCCCAGGCAAAATACGCAGTATTTT
CDR3 protein: CASSPMPPRQNTQYF
clone size: NA
J gene: TRBJ2-3
D gene: NA
V gene: TRBV5-8

CDR3 DNA: TGTGCCACCAGTGATACGACTAGCGGCTCCTACAATGAGCAGTTCTTC
CDR3 protein: CATSDTTSGSYNEQFF
clone size: NA
J gene: TRBJ2-1
D gene: TRBD2
V gene: TRBV24-1

CDR3 DNA: TGTGCCAGCAGCTGGGGACTAGCGGGGGGGAACACCGGGGAGCTGTTTTTT
CDR3 protein: CASSWGLAGGNTGELFF
clone size: few
J gene: TRBJ2-2
D gene: TRBD2
V gene: TRBV7-2

CDR3 DNA: TGTGCCACCAGCAGCCTTAGCGTGACCAAAAACATTCAGTACTTC
CDR3 protein: CATSSLSVTKNIQYF
clone size: NA
J gene: TRBJ2-4
D gene: NA
V gene: TRBV15

CDR3 DNA: TGTGCCAGCAGTTTCCGACAGTACAATGAGCAGTTCTTC
CDR3 protein: CASSFRQYNEQFF
clone size: NA
J gene: TRBJ2-1
D gene: NA
V gene: TRBV27

CDR3 DNA: TGTGCCAGCAGCTCTATAGCTGGACAGGGGAATCGGGACGAGCAGTACTTC
CDR3 protein: CASSSIAGQGNRDEQYF
clone size: once
J gene: TRBJ2-7
D gene: TRBD1
V gene: TRBV7-8

CDR3 DNA: TGTGCCAGCAGCCGAGGATCCAACTACGAGCAGTACTTC
CDR3 protein: CASSRGSNYEQYF
clone size: few
J gene: TRBJ2-7
D gene: NA
V gene: TRBV7-3

CDR3 DNA: TGTGCCAGCAGCTACAGAAACAATCAGCCCCAGCATTTT
CDR3 protein: CASSYRNNQPQHF
clone size: NA
J gene: TRBJ1-5
D gene: NA
V gene: TRBV7-2

CDR3 DNA: TGTGCCAGCAGTCAAAGACTAGCGGGCCACTACGAGCAGTACTTC
CDR3 protein: CASSQRLAGHYEQYF
clone size: NA
J gene: TRBJ2-7
D gene: TRBD2
V gene: TRBV28

CDR3 DNA: TGTGCCTGGAGTGGGACAGGGAGGGTACGCAATCAGCCCCAGCATTTT
CDR3 protein: CAWSGTGRVRNQPQHF
clone size: NA
J gene: TRBJ1-5
D gene: TRBD1
V gene: TRBV30

CDR3 DNA: TGTGCCAGCAGCAAACGACAGGGGGCGGCAGGGGAGACCCAGTACTTC
CDR3 protein: CASSKRQGAAGETQYF
clone size: NA
J gene: TRBJ2-5
D gene: NA
V gene: TRBV21-1

CDR3 DNA: TGCAGCGTCCAATGGGGGGGGAACACTGAAGCTTTCTTT
CDR3 protein: CSVQWGGNTEAFF
clone size: NA
J gene: TRBJ1-1
D gene: NA
V gene: TRBV29-1

CDR3 DNA: TGTGCCAGCAGCTTAACGAGGGCGGATAATGAAAAACTGTTTTTT
CDR3 protein: CASSLTRADNEKLFF
clone size: NA
J gene: TRBJ1-4
D gene: NA
V gene: TRBV7-3

CDR3 DNA: TGTGCCAGCGCCTGGGGCGGGGGGGCCCAGGAGCAGTACTTC
CDR3 protein: CASAWGGGAQEQYF
clone size: NA
J gene: TRBJ2-7
D gene: TRBD2
V gene: TRBV7-2

CDR3 DNA: TGTGCCAGCTCTATGGACATTGGGACAGCGGCCAATGAGCAGTTCTTC
CDR3 protein: CASSMDIGTAANEQFF
clone size: once
J gene: TRBJ2-1
D gene: TRBD1
V gene: TRBV7-2

CDR3 DNA: TGTGCCAGCAGCCGAGACAGCGGAATTAACTATGGCTACACCTTC
CDR3 protein: CASSRDSGINYGYTF
clone size: once
J gene: TRBJ1-2
D gene: NA
V gene: TRBV7-8